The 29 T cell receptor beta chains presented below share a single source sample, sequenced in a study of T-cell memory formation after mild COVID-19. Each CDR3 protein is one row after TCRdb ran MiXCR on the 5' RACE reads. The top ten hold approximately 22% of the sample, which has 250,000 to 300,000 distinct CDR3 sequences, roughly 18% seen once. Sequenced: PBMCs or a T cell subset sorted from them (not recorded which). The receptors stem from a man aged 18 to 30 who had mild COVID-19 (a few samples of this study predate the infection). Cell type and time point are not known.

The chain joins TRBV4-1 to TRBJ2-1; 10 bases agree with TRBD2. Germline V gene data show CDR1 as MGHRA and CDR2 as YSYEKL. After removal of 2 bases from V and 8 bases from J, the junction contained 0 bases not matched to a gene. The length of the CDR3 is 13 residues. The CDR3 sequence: CASSQLAGDEQFF. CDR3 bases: TGCGCCAGCAGCCAACTAGCGGGGGATGAGCAGTTCTTC.

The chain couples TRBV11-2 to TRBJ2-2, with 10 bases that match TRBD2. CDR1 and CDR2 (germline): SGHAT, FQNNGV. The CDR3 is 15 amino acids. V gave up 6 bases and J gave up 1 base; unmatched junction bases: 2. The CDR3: CASRIAGGNTGELFF. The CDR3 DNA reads TGTGCCAGCAGGATAGCGGGGGGGAACACCGGGGAGCTGTTTTTT.

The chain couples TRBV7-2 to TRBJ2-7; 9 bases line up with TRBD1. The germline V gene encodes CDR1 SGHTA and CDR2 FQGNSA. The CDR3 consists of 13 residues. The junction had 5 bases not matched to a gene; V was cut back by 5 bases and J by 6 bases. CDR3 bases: TGTGCCAGCAGCATCCGACAGGGGGGCGAGCAGTACGTC. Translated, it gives CASSIRQGGEQYV.

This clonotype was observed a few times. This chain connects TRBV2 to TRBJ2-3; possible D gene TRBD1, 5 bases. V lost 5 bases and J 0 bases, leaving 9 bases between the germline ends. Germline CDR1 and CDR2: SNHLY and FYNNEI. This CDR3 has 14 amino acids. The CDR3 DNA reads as TGTGCCAGCAGTAGGGGCCCTAGCACAGATACGCAGTATTTT. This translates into CASSRGPSTDTQYF. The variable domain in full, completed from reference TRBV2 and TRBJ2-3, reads EPEVTQTPSHQVTQMGQEVILRCVPISNHLYFYWYRQILGQKVEFLVSFYNNEISEKSEIFDDQFSVERPDGSNFTLKIRSTKLEDSAMYFCASSRGPSTDTQYFGPGTRLTVL.

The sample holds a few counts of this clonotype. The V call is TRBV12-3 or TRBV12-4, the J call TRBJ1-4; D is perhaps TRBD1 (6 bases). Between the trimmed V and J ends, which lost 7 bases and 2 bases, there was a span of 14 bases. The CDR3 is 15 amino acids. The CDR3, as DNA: TGTGCCAGCACCCGGGTGGGGGCGACTAATGAAAAACTGTTTTTT. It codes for CASTRVGATNEKLFF.

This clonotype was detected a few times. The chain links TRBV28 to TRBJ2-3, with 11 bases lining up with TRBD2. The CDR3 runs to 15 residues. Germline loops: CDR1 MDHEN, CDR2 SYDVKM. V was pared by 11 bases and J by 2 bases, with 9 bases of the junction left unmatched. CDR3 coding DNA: TGTGCCGCAACCCTAGCGGGGGGTCCCACAGATACGCAGTATTTT. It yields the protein CAATLAGGPTDTQYF.

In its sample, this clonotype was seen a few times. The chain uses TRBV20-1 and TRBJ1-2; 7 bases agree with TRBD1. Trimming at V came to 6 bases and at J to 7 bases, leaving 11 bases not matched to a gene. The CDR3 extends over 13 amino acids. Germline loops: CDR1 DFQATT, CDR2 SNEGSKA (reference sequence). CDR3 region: CSAQIQGPGGYTF. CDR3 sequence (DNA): TGCAGTGCCCAGATACAGGGGCCTGGTGGCTACACCTTC.

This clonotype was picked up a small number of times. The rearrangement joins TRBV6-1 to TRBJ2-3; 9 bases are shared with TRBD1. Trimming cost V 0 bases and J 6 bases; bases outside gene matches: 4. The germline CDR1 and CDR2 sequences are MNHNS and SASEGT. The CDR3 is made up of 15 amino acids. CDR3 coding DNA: TGTGCCAGCAGTGAAGCGGGACAGGGTAGGGATACGCAGTATTTT. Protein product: CASSEAGQGRDTQYF.

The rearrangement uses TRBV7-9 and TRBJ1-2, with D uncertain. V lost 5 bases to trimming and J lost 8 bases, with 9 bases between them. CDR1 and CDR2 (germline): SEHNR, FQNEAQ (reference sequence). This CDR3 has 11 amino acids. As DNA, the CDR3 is TGTGCCAGCAGCGGCGGGAGCGGCTACACCTTC. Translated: CASSGGSGYTF.

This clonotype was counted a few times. The CDR3 spells CSASGQNTQYF. The CDR3 DNA sequence: TGCAGTGCTAGTGGTCAGAATACGCAGTATTTT. The chain has TRBV20-1 and TRBJ2-3; D is unclear. V lost 3 bases and J lost 7, with 8 bases in between. There are 11 residues in the CDR3. Germline V gene data show CDR1 as DFQATT and CDR2 as SNEGSKA (reference sequence).

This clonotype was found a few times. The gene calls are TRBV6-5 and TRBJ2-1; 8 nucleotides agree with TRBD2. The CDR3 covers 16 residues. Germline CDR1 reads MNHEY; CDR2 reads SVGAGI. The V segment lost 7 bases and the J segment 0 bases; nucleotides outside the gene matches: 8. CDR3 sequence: CASTHGGARSYNEQFF. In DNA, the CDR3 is TGTGCCAGCACTCACGGGGGGGCCCGCTCCTACAATGAGCAGTTCTTC.

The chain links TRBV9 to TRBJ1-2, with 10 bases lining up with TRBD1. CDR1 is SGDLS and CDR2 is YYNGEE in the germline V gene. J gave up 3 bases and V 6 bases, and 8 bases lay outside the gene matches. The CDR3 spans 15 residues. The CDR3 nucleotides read TGTGCCAGCACCCTTTCCGGACAGGGGGACTATGGCTACACCTTC. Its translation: CASTLSGQGDYGYTF.

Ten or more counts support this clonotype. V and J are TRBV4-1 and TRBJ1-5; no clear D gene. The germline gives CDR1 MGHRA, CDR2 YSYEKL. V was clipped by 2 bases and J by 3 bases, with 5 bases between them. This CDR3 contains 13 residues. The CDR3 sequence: CASSQRVNQPQHF. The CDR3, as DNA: TGCGCCAGCAGCCAACGCGTCAATCAGCCCCAGCATTTT.

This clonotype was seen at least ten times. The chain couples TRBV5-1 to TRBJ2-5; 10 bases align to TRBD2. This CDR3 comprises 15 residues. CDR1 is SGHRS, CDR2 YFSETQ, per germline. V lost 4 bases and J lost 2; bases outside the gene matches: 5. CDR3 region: CASSLWTSGQETQYF. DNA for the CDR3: TGCGCCAGCAGCCTATGGACTAGCGGACAAGAGACCCAGTACTTC.

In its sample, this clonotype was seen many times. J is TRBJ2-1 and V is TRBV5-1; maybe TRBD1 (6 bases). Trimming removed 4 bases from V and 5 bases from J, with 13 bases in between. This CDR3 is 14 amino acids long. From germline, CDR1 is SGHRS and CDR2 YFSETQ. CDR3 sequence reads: CASSPRTDNNEQFF. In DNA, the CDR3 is TGCGCCAGCAGCCCCAGGACAGATAACAATGAGCAGTTCTTC.

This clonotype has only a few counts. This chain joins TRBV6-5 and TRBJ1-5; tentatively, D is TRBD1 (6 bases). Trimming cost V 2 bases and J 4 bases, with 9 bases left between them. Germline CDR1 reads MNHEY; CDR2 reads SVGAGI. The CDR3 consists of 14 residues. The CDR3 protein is CASSYGQRNQPQHF. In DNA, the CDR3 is TGTGCCAGCAGTTACGGACAGAGAAATCAGCCCCAGCATTTT.

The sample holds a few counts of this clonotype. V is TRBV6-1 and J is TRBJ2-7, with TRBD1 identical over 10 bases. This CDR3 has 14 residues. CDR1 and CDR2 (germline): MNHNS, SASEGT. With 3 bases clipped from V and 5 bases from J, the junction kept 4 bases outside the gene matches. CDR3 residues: CASSEGTGVNEQYV. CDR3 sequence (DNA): TGTGCCAGCAGTGAGGGGACAGGGGTAAACGAGCAGTACGTC.

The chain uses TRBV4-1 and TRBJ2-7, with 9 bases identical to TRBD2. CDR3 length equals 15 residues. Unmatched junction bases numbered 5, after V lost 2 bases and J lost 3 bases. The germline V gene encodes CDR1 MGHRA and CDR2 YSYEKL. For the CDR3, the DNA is TGCGCCAGCAGCCAAAGGGCGGGGGGGCTCTACGAGCAGTACGTC. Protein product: CASSQRAGGLYEQYV.

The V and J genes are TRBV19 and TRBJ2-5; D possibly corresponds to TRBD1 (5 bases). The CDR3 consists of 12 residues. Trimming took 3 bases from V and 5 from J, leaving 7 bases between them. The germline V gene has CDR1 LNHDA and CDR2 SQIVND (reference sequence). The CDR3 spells CASSISGETQYF. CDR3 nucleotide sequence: TGTGCCAGTAGTATCTCAGGGGAGACCCAGTACTTC.

CDR3 sequence (DNA): TGTGCCAGCAGTTACGACAGTTCTGGGGCCAACGTCCTGACTTTC. Residues: CASSYDSSGANVLTF. This sequence joins TRBV6-5 and TRBJ2-6; tentative D call: TRBD1 (5 bases). There are 15 residues in the CDR3. V shed 2 bases and J shed 1 base, with 6 bases lying between them. Germline V gene sequence: CDR1 MNHEY, CDR2 SVGAGI.

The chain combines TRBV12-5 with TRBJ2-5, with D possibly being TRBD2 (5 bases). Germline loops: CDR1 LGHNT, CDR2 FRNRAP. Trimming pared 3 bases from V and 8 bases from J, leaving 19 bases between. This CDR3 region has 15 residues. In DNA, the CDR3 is TGTGCTAGTGGTTTTATAGGCTCCAGCCCGGGAACCCAGTACTTC. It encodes CASGFIGSSPGTQYF.

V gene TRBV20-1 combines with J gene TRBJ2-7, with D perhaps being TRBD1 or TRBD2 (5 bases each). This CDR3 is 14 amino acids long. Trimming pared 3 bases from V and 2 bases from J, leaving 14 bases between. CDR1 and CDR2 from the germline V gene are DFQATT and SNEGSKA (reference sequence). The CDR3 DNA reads TGCAGTGCTAGGGGGACGGCGGCAACCTACGAGCAGTACTTC. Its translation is CSARGTAATYEQYF.

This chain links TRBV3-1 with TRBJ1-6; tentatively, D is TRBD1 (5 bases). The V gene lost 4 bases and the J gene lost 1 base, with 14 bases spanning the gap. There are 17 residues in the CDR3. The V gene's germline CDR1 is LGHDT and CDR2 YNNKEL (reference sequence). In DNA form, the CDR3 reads TGTGCCAGCAGCCGCAACCCCGGGGGGTCCTATAATTCACCCCTCCACTTT. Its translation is CASSRNPGGSYNSPLHF.

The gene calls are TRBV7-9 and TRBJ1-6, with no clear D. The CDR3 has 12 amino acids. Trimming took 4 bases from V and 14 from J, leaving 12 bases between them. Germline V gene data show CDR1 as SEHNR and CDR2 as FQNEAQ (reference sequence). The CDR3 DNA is TGTGCCAGCAGCTCCTCTTGGAATTCCCTCCACTTT. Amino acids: CASSSSWNSLHF.

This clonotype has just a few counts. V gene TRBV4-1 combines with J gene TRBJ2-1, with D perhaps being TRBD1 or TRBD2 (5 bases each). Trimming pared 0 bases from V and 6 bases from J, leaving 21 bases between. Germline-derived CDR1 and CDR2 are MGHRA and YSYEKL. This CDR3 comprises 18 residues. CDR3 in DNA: TGCGCCAGCAGCCAAGAGGGTGTAGGGGCGGGCGGTCCCAATGAGCAGTTCTTC. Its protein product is CASSQEGVGAGGPNEQFF.

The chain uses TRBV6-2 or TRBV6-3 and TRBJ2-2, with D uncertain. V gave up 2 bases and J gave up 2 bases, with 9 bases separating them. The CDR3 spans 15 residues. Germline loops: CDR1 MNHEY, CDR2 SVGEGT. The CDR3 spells CASSYRAHNTGELFF. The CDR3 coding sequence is TGTGCCAGCAGTTACCGGGCCCATAACACCGGGGAGCTGTTTTTT.

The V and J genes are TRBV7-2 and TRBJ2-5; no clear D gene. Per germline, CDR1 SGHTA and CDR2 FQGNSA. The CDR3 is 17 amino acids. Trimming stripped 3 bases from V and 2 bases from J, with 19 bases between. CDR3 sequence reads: CASSFVLGIGSQETQYF. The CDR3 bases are TGTGCCAGCAGCTTTGTGCTGGGAATTGGCTCGCAAGAGACCCAGTACTTC.

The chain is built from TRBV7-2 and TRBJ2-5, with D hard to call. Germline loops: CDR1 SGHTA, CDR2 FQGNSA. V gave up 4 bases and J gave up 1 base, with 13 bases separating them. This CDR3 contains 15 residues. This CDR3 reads CASSWRWLRQETQYF. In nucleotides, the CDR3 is TGTGCCAGCAGCTGGCGGTGGCTTCGCCAAGAGACCCAGTACTTC.

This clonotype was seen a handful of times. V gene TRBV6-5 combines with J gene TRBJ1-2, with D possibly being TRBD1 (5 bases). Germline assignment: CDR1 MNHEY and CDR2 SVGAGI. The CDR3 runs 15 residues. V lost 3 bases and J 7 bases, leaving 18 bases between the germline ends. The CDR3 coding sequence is TGTGCCAGCAGTTATGAGTCGGGGGATTGGGGTGGCTACACCTTC. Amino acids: CASSYESGDWGGYTF.